The 18 T cell receptor beta chains given below trace back to one sample, sequenced in a study of blood T cell repertoires in COVID-19 (dated by TCRdb to between 2020 and 2021). Receptor amplification or capture employed the immunoSEQ multiplex PCR assay. TCRdb retrieved this table from immuneACCESS and kept in-frame rearrangements only. Not all clones are present; in checked studies, unresolved V genes account for under half, and no reason is known for the remainder. For this sample the table gives approximately 140,000 clones, of which 70% to 90% were detected only once. The ten largest account for 10% to 15% of the sample. Sequencing was done on a sample of peripheral blood. These receptors were collected from a man in his fifties or sixties with active or convalescent COVID-19.

The rearrangement joins TRBV6-6 to TRBJ1-4, with TRBD1 matching 9 bases. V gave up 6 bases and J gave up 8 bases; unmatched junction bases: 10. CDR3 length: 15 residues. Germline CDR1 reads MNHNY; CDR2 reads SVGAGI (reference sequence). CDR3 DNA sequence: TGTGCCAGCAGCCCACCGGGACAGGGACGGGAAAAACTGTTTTTT. Its protein product is CASSPPGQGREKLFF.

This clone was picked up a small number of times. V usage is TRBV7-9 and J usage is TRBJ2-7; TRBD1 matches 7 bases. Per germline, CDR1 SEHNR and CDR2 FQNEAQ (reference sequence). V lost 5 bases, J lost 3 bases, and 7 bases stayed unmatched. The CDR3 has 14 residues. CDR3 nucleotides: TGTGCCAGCAGCCGTACAGGGGAAGGCTACGAGCAGTACTTC. As protein: CASSRTGEGYEQYF.

This clone has just a few counts. V and J are TRBV20-1 and TRBJ1-2, with D possibly matching TRBD1 (5 bases). The CDR3 covers 11 residues. CDR1 and CDR2 (germline): DFQATT, SNEGSKA (reference sequence). V lost 3 bases, J lost 6 bases, and 8 bases lay in between. CDR3 amino acids: CSAREGNGYTF. CDR3 nucleotide sequence: TGCAGTGCTAGGGAGGGGAATGGCTACACCTTC.

The V call is TRBV19, the J call TRBJ2-5, with D tentatively TRBD2 (6 bases). The V and J ends lost 11 bases and 1 base respectively, with 8 bases between them. CDR1 is LNHDA and CDR2 is SQIVND in the germline V gene (reference sequence). CDR3 size: 11 residues. CDR3 sequence reads: CAAGLQETQYF. CDR3 sequence (DNA): TGTGCCGCGGGGCTCCAAGAGACCCAGTACTTC.

The J gene is TRBJ2-1, the V gene TRBV28; D possibly corresponds to TRBD2 (6 bases). This CDR3 comprises 16 residues. Germline assignment: CDR1 MDHEN and CDR2 SYDVKM. Trimming cost V 6 bases and J 5 bases, with 20 bases left between them. The CDR3 DNA is TGTGCCAGCAGAAGCCAAGCGGGCAGGATCCACAATGAGCAGTTCTTC. This codes for CASRSQAGRIHNEQFF. Filled out from reference TRBV28 and TRBJ2-1, the complete variable domain reads DVKVTQSSRYLVKRTGEKVFLECVQDMDHENMFWYRQDPGLGLRLIYFSYDVKMKEKGDIPEGYSVSREKKERFSLILESASTNQTSMYLCASRSQAGRIHNEQFFGPGTRLTVL.

This sequence joins TRBV27 and TRBJ1-2, with D tentatively TRBD1 (5 bases). V dropped 3 bases and J dropped 4 bases, with 9 bases sitting between them. From germline, CDR1 is MNHEY and CDR2 SMNVEV (reference sequence). The CDR3 length is 13 residues. The CDR3 reads CASSLGRVYGYTF. The DNA of the CDR3 is TGTGCCAGCAGTTTGGGCAGGGTCTATGGCTACACCTTC.

This chain connects TRBV6-5 to TRBJ2-7, with unresolved D. The V gene's germline CDR1 is MNHEY and CDR2 SVGAGI. The length of the CDR3 is 14 residues. V was clipped by 3 bases and J by 2 bases, with 11 bases between them. The CDR3 coding sequence is TGTGCCAGCAGTTATGAGATCCCACCCTACGAGCAGTACTTC. Encoded protein: CASSYEIPPYEQYF.

About this clone itself: This sample also contains other DNA sequences that code for the same CDR3. The CDR3 protein is CASRRDRGPEAFF. The CDR3 DNA sequence: TGTGCCAGCAGGCGGGACAGGGGACCTGAAGCTTTCTTT. The chain has TRBV27 and TRBJ1-1; 10 bases are shared with TRBD1. V lost 6 bases, J lost 6 bases, and 4 bases stayed unmatched. Germline V lookup: CDR1 MNHEY, CDR2 SMNVEV (reference sequence). The CDR3 is made up of 13 amino acids.

The chain links TRBV7-2 to TRBJ2-2; 11 nucleotides match TRBD2. Germline V CDR1 and CDR2: SGHTA, FQGNSA. There are 15 residues in the CDR3. Trimming at V came to 5 bases and at J to 7 bases, leaving 6 bases not matched to a gene. CDR3 nucleotides: TGTGCCAGCAGCCCATTAGCGGGAGGGGTCGGGGAGCTGTTTTTT. Translating gives CASSPLAGGVGELFF.

The chain has TRBV3-1 (or the pseudogene TRBV3-2) and TRBJ2-5, with a weak D call TRBD1 (6 bases). V lost 6 bases, J lost 2 bases, and 19 bases lay in between. Germline CDR1 and CDR2: LGHDT and YNNKEL (reference sequence). There are 16 residues in the CDR3. The CDR3 DNA is TGTGCCAGCAGTCACGGGACACTAAGAGATCAAGAGACCCAGTACTTC. This sequence encodes CASSHGTLRDQETQYF.

This chain links TRBV5-6 with TRBJ2-2; D unclear. This CDR3 region has 9 residues. V was shortened by 4 bases and J by 11 bases, with 3 bases between the two germline ends. Germline V gene lookup returns CDR1 SGHDT and CDR2 YYEEEE. CDR3 loop: CASSLELFF. In DNA, the CDR3 is TGTGCCAGCAGCCTCGAGCTGTTTTTT.

The rearrangement links TRBV2 to TRBJ1-6; TRBD1 might be the D (6 bases). CDR3 size: 13 residues. The germline V and J ends were trimmed by 10 bases and 3 bases, with 10 bases remaining between them. Looked up from germline, CDR1 is SNHLY and CDR2 is FYNNEI. In DNA form, the CDR3 reads TGTGCCACCCAGGGGAGCTATAATTCACCCCTCCACTTT. It translates to CATQGSYNSPLHF.

This clone has just one count. This chain connects TRBV7-6 to TRBJ1-2; D is unresolved. Germline V gene sequence: CDR1 SGHVS, CDR2 FNYEAQ. The CDR3 runs 15 residues. Trimming took off 5 bases at V and 5 bases at J, with 18 bases between the two ends. The CDR3 sequence: CASSPAGSPGYGYTF. The CDR3 bases are TGTGCCAGCAGCCCAGCGGGGTCCCCGGGGTATGGCTACACCTTC.

The V and J genes are TRBV19 and TRBJ2-7; 7 bases are a match to TRBD1. V gave up 5 bases and J gave up 3 bases; unmatched junction bases: 10. Germline CDR1 is LNHDA and CDR2 is SQIVND (reference sequence). The CDR3 has 15 amino acids. The CDR3 is CASSPQGYKIYEQYF. Here the CDR3 DNA reads TGTGCCAGTAGTCCACAGGGGTATAAAATCTACGAGCAGTACTTC.

This clone was detected a few times. This rearrangement joins TRBV7-9 to TRBJ2-3; maybe TRBD1 (5 bases). CDR3 length equals 13 residues. CDR1 and CDR2 from the germline V gene are SEHNR and FQNEAQ (reference sequence). V lost 5 bases and J lost 2, with 8 bases in between. CDR3 region: CASSPDNTDTQYF. CDR3 sequence (DNA): TGTGCCAGCAGCCCGGACAACACAGATACGCAGTATTTT. Using reference TRBV7-9 and TRBJ2-3 for the parts outside the CDR3, the full variable domain is DTGVSQNPRHKITKRGQNVTFRCDPISEHNRLYWYRQTLGQGPEFLTYFQNEAQLEKSRLLSDRFSAERPKGSFSTLEIQRTEQGDSAMYLCASSPDNTDTQYFGPGTRLTVL.

The J gene is TRBJ2-5, the V gene TRBV7-3, with D perhaps matching TRBD2 (6 bases). Per the germline V gene, CDR1 is SGHTA and CDR2 is FQGTGA. CDR3 length equals 14 residues. With 5 bases removed from V and 5 bases from J, the gap between germline ends came to 15 bases. The CDR3 coding sequence is TGTGCCAGCAGCCCCGGGACTCGGGGGGAGACCCAGTACTTC. Amino acids: CASSPGTRGETQYF.

This clone was counted once. The V call is TRBV24-1, the J call TRBJ1-5; maybe TRBD1 (5 bases). CDR1 KGHDR and CDR2 SFDVKD come from the germline V gene. V was clipped by 3 bases and J by 4 bases, with 12 bases between them. CDR3 size: 15 residues. The CDR3 loop is CATSDVGGRNQPQHF. The CDR3 bases are TGTGCCACCAGTGATGTGGGGGGGAGGAATCAGCCCCAGCATTTT.

The chain is built from TRBV27 and TRBJ2-7, with a possible D match to TRBD1 (6 bases). CDR1 MNHEY and CDR2 SMNVEV come from the germline V gene (reference sequence). The CDR3 runs to 14 residues. V lost 6 bases and J 3 bases, leaving 15 bases between the germline ends. CDR3 loop: CASSPLGAFYEQYF. CDR3 in DNA: TGTGCCAGCAGCCCGCTGGGGGCTTTCTACGAGCAGTACTTC.